These T cell receptor beta chains were read from a single sample in a study of metastatic and nonmetastatic thyroid tumors. Via MiXCR, TCRdb re-called the PCR reads. The table lists tens of thousands of clones, roughly 18% of them singletons. The sample consisted of adjacent normal tissue. Source of these receptors: a male donor with papillary thyroid cancer or a benign thyroid nodule (not recorded which). Some clones in this sample may be carry-over from other donors' samples. Both conserved end residues are part of each CDR3.

J gene: TRBJ2-7; V gene: TRBV7-2; CDR3 protein: CASRRGTSTYEQYF
J gene: TRBJ2-3; V gene: TRBV9; CDR3 protein: CASSVAHPGLGTATQYF
J gene: TRBJ2-4; V gene: TRBV5-8; CDR3 protein: CASSFRQFLAKNIQYF
J gene: TRBJ1-3; V gene: TRBV3-1; CDR3 protein: CASSLGYSGNTIYF
J gene: TRBJ2-7; V gene: TRBV10-3; CDR3 protein: CAILGIGSSHEQYF
J gene: TRBJ2-1; V gene: TRBV5-1; CDR3 protein: CANKGQGDNEQFF
J gene: TRBJ1-4; V gene: TRBV6-1; CDR3 protein: CASSERTATNEKLFF
J gene: TRBJ1-1; V gene: TRBV27; CDR3 protein: CASKISTGGDTEAFF
J gene: TRBJ2-3; V gene: TRBV11-1; CDR3 protein: CASSLAWTSQGILYTQYF
J gene: TRBJ2-7; V gene: TRBV28; CDR3 protein: CASSTGTSRWQYF
J gene: TRBJ2-3; V gene: TRBV12-3/TRBV12-4; CDR3 protein: CASSSNPADTQYF
J gene: TRBJ1-3; V gene: TRBV6-1; CDR3 protein: CASTESGAGNTIYF
J gene: TRBJ2-2; V gene: TRBV7-8; CDR3 protein: CASSPQTGSSNGELFF
J gene: TRBJ2-1; V gene: TRBV12-3/TRBV12-4; CDR3 protein: CASSNSGGASEQFF
J gene: TRBJ1-2; V gene: TRBV5-4; CDR3 protein: CASSLEVYGYTF
J gene: TRBJ2-5; V gene: TRBV5-1; CDR3 protein: CASSASGGVQETQYF
J gene: TRBJ2-5; V gene: TRBV6-5; CDR3 protein: CASSYLPRFDRQETQYF
J gene: TRBJ2-3; V gene: TRBV5-8; CDR3 protein: CASSLAGPTTDTQYF
J gene: TRBJ2-3; V gene: TRBV5-6; CDR3 protein: CASRIGRFTDTQYF
J gene: TRBJ2-6; V gene: TRBV20-1; CDR3 protein: CSARGRSGANVLTF
J gene: TRBJ2-1; V gene: TRBV24-1; CDR3 protein: CATSGSGTTFYNEQFF
J gene: TRBJ2-2; V gene: TRBV24-1; CDR3 protein: CATSDSQWRRNTGELFF
J gene: TRBJ2-5; V gene: TRBV20-1; CDR3 protein: CSARAYRGLGKQETQYF
J gene: TRBJ1-5; V gene: TRBV5-1; CDR3 protein: CASSLGVGQPHHF
J gene: TRBJ2-5; V gene: TRBV24-1; CDR3 protein: CATSDGTGGVETQYF
J gene: TRBJ1-1; V gene: TRBV6-2/TRBV6-3; CDR3 protein: CASTQRPANTEAFF
J gene: TRBJ2-1; V gene: TRBV5-6; CDR3 protein: CASIYGDSYNEQFF
J gene: TRBJ1-3; V gene: TRBV4-2; CDR3 protein: CASSEDALGHPGNTLYF
J gene: TRBJ1-2; V gene: TRBV6-1; CDR3 protein: CASKAEHRGLDGYTF
J gene: TRBJ1-3; V gene: TRBV9; CDR3 protein: CASSQNRQATSGNTIYF
J gene: TRBJ2-2; V gene: TRBV7-3; CDR3 protein: CASSRTSGENTGELFF
J gene: TRBJ1-5; V gene: TRBV19; CDR3 protein: CASSTRQGLMNQPQHF
J gene: TRBJ1-4; V gene: TRBV20-1; CDR3 protein: CSVELNEKLFF
J gene: TRBJ2-1; V gene: TRBV9; CDR3 protein: CASTPPSSNEQFF
J gene: TRBJ2-3; V gene: TRBV28; CDR3 protein: CAKKPSGGNTDTQYF
J gene: TRBJ2-1; V gene: TRBV10-3; CDR3 protein: CAISEVSGGGSNEQFF
J gene: TRBJ2-1; V gene: TRBV5-1; CDR3 protein: CASSLIVGPNNEQFF
J gene: TRBJ1-2; V gene: TRBV20-1; CDR3 protein: CSAPNGWGGMARGYTF
J gene: TRBJ2-1; V gene: TRBV7-9; CDR3 protein: CVSRGESRNEQFF
J gene: TRBJ2-7; V gene: TRBV7-2; CDR3 protein: CASRGGSGYEQYF
J gene: TRBJ1-3; V gene: TRBV5-6; CDR3 protein: CASSLRGGEGNTIYF
J gene: TRBJ2-5; V gene: TRBV27; CDR3 protein: CASSRRRALETQYF
J gene: TRBJ2-1; V gene: TRBV30; CDR3 protein: CAWSSTPDSEQFF
J gene: TRBJ2-5; V gene: TRBV7-2; CDR3 protein: CASSVQGSETQYF
J gene: TRBJ2-3; V gene: TRBV5-1; CDR3 protein: CASRSHTSGLIPSTDTQYF
J gene: TRBJ2-1; V gene: TRBV5-1; CDR3 protein: CASSKNRGGHNEQFF
J gene: TRBJ2-7; V gene: TRBV19; CDR3 protein: CASSGGLVSNEQYF
J gene: TRBJ2-3; V gene: TRBV2; CDR3 protein: CASLDSGGTDTQYF
J gene: TRBJ2-3; V gene: TRBV20-1; CDR3 protein: CSAPGVGKDTQYF
J gene: TRBJ1-2; V gene: TRBV6-2/TRBV6-3; CDR3 protein: CASSYSTSGASYGYTF
J gene: TRBJ1-1; V gene: TRBV19; CDR3 protein: CASRDRGSEAFF
J gene: TRBJ2-1; V gene: TRBV10-3; CDR3 protein: CAISDGGRYPNEQFF
J gene: TRBJ2-7; V gene: TRBV7-9; CDR3 protein: CASSLSGQGYEQYF
J gene: TRBJ2-7; V gene: TRBV9; CDR3 protein: CASSVEDRGREQYF
J gene: TRBJ2-7; V gene: TRBV4-1; CDR3 protein: CASSQGVMSYEQYF
J gene: TRBJ2-2; V gene: TRBV19; CDR3 protein: CASSIEGSGGELFF
J gene: TRBJ2-7; V gene: TRBV5-6; CDR3 protein: CASSLDRGSSYEQYF
J gene: TRBJ2-1; V gene: TRBV9; CDR3 protein: CASSVDQGNEQFF
J gene: TRBJ2-1; V gene: TRBV19; CDR3 protein: CASSNTNEQFF